This TCR beta chain stems from a study of neurological immune-mediated disorders. This clonotype was counted many times. MiXCR was run by TCRdb on the 5' RACE reads, yielding one entry per CDR3 protein. The sample lists about 120,000 distinct CDR3 sequences, 3% to 3.5% seen once, with 1.3% in the top ten. V gave up 3 bases and J gave up 6 bases, with 12 bases separating them. This CDR3 contains 14 residues. Germline V gene data show CDR1 as DFQATT and CDR2 as SNEGSKA (reference sequence). Unsorted libraries came from 2 million PBMCs stored at -80 °C. Sequenced sample: PBMCs. The sequence came from a woman in her twenties or thirties with multiple sclerosis. The chain employs TRBV20-1 and TRBJ1-6, with D tentatively TRBD1 (5 bases). CDR3 amino acids: CSASEQATNSPLHF. The CDR3 DNA is TGCAGTGCTAGTGAACAGGCCACTAATTCACCCCTCCACTTT.